The 3 T cell receptor beta chains presented below share a single source sample, sequenced in a study of cytomegalovirus exposure and HLA in healthy donors. Both 60 Vbeta primers and 13 Jbeta primers went into the PCR. Measured with immunoSEQ multiplex PCR; TCRdb has only the in-frame clones, and not every one. In the table there are tens of thousands of clones, 76% of which are singletons. Sequenced: PBMCs. These receptors originate from a male donor in good health and CMV-seronegative.

The chain employs TRBV6-5 and TRBJ1-1; D remains ambiguous. The CDR3 spans 13 residues. The germline V gene encodes CDR1 MNHEY and CDR2 SVGAGI. V was pared by 5 bases and J by 8 bases, with 15 bases between. The CDR3 is CASSVSGYREAFF. In DNA, the CDR3 is TGTGCCAGCAGTGTGTCGGGGTACAGAGAAGCTTTCTTT.

V is TRBV7-8 and J is TRBJ1-2; D may be TRBD1 (6 bases). The V end lost 2 bases, the J end lost 6 bases, and 25 bases lay between the germline ends. Germline values: CDR1 SGHVS, CDR2 FQNEAQ. The CDR3 is 18 amino acids. Here the CDR3 DNA reads TGTGCCAGCAGCTTAAGGGTCCAGGGGAGCCGCTACTTGGATGGCTACACCTTC. This translates into CASSLRVQGSRYLDGYTF.

This clone was recorded a few times. The genes are TRBV7-2 and TRBJ2-2, with 11 positions matching TRBD2. CDR1 SGHTA and CDR2 FQGNSA come from the germline V gene. The CDR3 extends over 19 amino acids. The junction had 12 bases not matched to a gene; V was cut back by 0 bases and J by 6 bases. The CDR3 loop is CASSLARLAGGSGAGELFF. CDR3 coding DNA: TGTGCCAGCAGCTTAGCGCGGCTAGCGGGGGGAAGCGGGGCCGGGGAGCTGTTTTTT.